The 20 T cell receptor beta chains presented below share a single source sample, sequenced in a study of T cells after yellow fever vaccination. TCRdb re-called the 5' RACE reads through MiXCR, storing one row per CDR3 protein. Seen here are 150,000 to 200,000 distinct CDR3 sequences, 5.5% to 8% observed once, and the top ten hold just under 3%. The sample in question was CD4+ T cells sorted from PBMCs, obtained on the day of the first yellow fever vaccination. The source of these receptors is a man aged 18 to 29 who received the YFV17D yellow fever vaccine.

The sample holds a few counts of this clonotype. The chain is built from TRBV12-3 or TRBV12-4 and TRBJ1-2; D not certain. V was trimmed by 2 bases and J by 3 bases, leaving 10 bases between them. The CDR3 totals 14 residues. The chain's CDR3 is CASSLRGVDYGYTF. CDR3 DNA sequence: TGTGCCAGCAGTTTAAGAGGTGTTGACTATGGCTACACCTTC.

This clonotype was counted many times. The CDR3 DNA reads TGTGCCAGCTCACCCACTCAAGGGACAGGGGACAGGAGCATCGAGACCCAGTACTTC. It is translated as CASSPTQGTGDRSIETQYF. V is TRBV18 and J is TRBJ2-5, with 10 positions matching TRBD1. CDR3 length equals 19 residues. Germline V gene lookup returns CDR1 KGHSH and CDR2 LQKENI. V shed 3 bases, J shed 5 bases, and the junction held 18 bases outside the gene matches.

Points on this clonotype: Just one base apart from a much larger clone, this may be a read error. This rearrangement joins TRBV20-1 to TRBJ2-7; D gene ambiguous. The V and J ends lost 6 bases and 4 bases respectively, with 10 bases between them. The CDR3 has 11 residues. Per the germline V gene, CDR1 is DFQATT and CDR2 is SNEGSKA (reference sequence). The CDR3 protein is CSARKKYEQYF. The CDR3, as DNA: TGCAGTGCCCGAAAGAAGTACGAGCAGTACTTC.

This clonotype was seen at least ten times. The V call is TRBV19, the J call TRBJ2-7; 7 nucleotides line up with TRBD1. After removal of 3 bases from V and 2 bases from J, the junction contained 4 bases not matched to a gene. Germline-derived CDR1 and CDR2 are LNHDA and SQIVND (reference sequence). This CDR3 spans 14 amino acids. This CDR3 reads CASSILDRTYEQYF. CDR3 nucleotides: TGTGCCAGTAGTATTTTGGACAGGACCTACGAGCAGTACTTC.

This clonotype appeared many times. The chain joins TRBV5-1 to TRBJ2-2; no reliable D call. The length of the CDR3 is 14 residues. V lost 7 bases and J lost 0, with 10 bases in between. CDR1 and CDR2 from the germline V gene are SGHRS and YFSETQ. CDR3 residues: CASVGTANTGELFF. CDR3 DNA sequence: TGCGCCAGCGTGGGAACAGCGAACACCGGGGAGCTGTTTTTT.

In this sample, this clonotype turned up many times. The chain is built from TRBV21-1 and TRBJ2-1; TRBD1, the D gene given by the table, was not confirmed from the DNA. TRBV21-1 is a pseudogene segment. CDR3 size: 16 residues. CDR3 bases: TGTGCCAGCAGCAAAGAGGAAGCGGGGGCTTACAATGAGCAGTTCTTC. Protein product: CASSKEEAGAYNEQFF.

Only a few counts were recorded for this clonotype. V is TRBV6-2 or TRBV6-3 and J is TRBJ1-1, with unresolved D. Per germline, CDR1 MNHEY and CDR2 SVGEGT. This CDR3 is built from 11 residues. The V and J ends lost 4 bases and 4 bases respectively, with 4 bases between them. DNA of the CDR3: TGTGCCAGCAGTTGGGGCACTGAAGCTTTCTTT. Its protein is CASSWGTEAFF.

The chain recombines TRBV7-9 with TRBJ1-2; no clear D. The germline V gene has CDR1 SEHNR and CDR2 FQNEAQ (reference sequence). The ends were cut back, 5 bases at V and 2 bases at J, with 6 bases in the middle. CDR3 size: 12 residues. CDR3 in amino acids: CASSPQNYGYTF. CDR3 nucleotide sequence: TGTGCCAGCAGCCCACAGAACTATGGCTACACCTTC.

This clonotype has a count of ten or more. The chain combines TRBV28 with TRBJ1-2; the D gene is possibly TRBD1 (6 bases). Germline V gene sequence: CDR1 MDHEN, CDR2 SYDVKM. The CDR3 sequence is 12 residues long. Between the trimmed V and J ends, which lost 6 bases and 7 bases, there was a span of 12 bases. CDR3 sequence (DNA): TGTGCCAGCAGGATCGGGACATCTGGCTACACCTTC. Translating it yields CASRIGTSGYTF.

The chain is built from TRBV2 and TRBJ2-5; TRBD1 matches at 9 bases. CDR1 is SNHLY and CDR2 is FYNNEI in the germline V gene. The CDR3 has 15 residues. J gave up 5 bases and V 5 bases, and 9 bases lay outside the gene matches. DNA for the CDR3: TGTGCCAGCAGTCCCGGGACAGGGTTCGGGGAGACCCAGTACTTC. Translation: CASSPGTGFGETQYF.

This clonotype was picked up many times. V is TRBV6-5 and J is TRBJ1-4; D ambiguous. V gave up 2 bases and J gave up 6 bases, with 16 bases separating them. Germline V gene sequence: CDR1 MNHEY, CDR2 SVGAGI. The CDR3 has 16 residues. The CDR3 region is CASSYPPVQEYEKLFF. The CDR3 DNA reads TGTGCCAGCAGTTACCCACCCGTTCAGGAGTATGAAAAACTGTTTTTT.

Many counts were recorded for this clonotype. V and J are TRBV5-1 and TRBJ2-3; 11 nucleotides align to TRBD2. Trimming cost V 0 bases and J 3 bases; bases outside gene matches: 3. This CDR3 is built from 16 residues. Germline-derived CDR1 and CDR2 are SGHRS and YFSETQ. The CDR3 is CASSLATSGGTDTQYF. The DNA of the CDR3 is TGCGCCAGCAGCTTGGCTACTAGCGGGGGAACAGATACGCAGTATTTT.

A few counts support this clonotype. The junction does not match germline at one end; this may be a read error. This chain connects TRBV12-3 or TRBV12-4 to TRBJ1-4, with 7 nucleotides matching TRBD1. The CDR3 totals 15 residues. CDR3 in DNA: TGTGCCAGCAGCTTAGGGTGGACAGGAGATGAAAAACTGTTTTTT. It is translated as CASSLGWTGDEKLFF.

This clonotype was found many times. CDR3 sequence reads: CASTGATNFNQPQHF. The CDR3 DNA sequence: TGTGCCAGCACAGGTGCTACCAATTTCAATCAGCCCCAGCATTTT. The chain joins TRBV6-1 to TRBJ1-5; the D is unclear. The V and J ends lost 7 bases and 3 bases respectively, with 16 bases between them. Germline V gives CDR1 MNHNS, CDR2 SASEGT. CDR3 length: 15 amino acids.

This clonotype was seen a handful of times. The CDR3, as DNA: TGTGCCAGCAGTTTATCGAGTCCTAGTAGAGATACGCAGTATTTT. It codes for CASSLSSPSRDTQYF. The chain carries TRBV27 and TRBJ2-3, with no clear D. The length of the CDR3 is 15 residues. Trimming removed 0 bases from V and 5 bases from J, with 12 bases in between. Germline assignment: CDR1 MNHEY and CDR2 SMNVEV (reference sequence).

This clonotype was observed a few times. The chain combines TRBV12-3 or TRBV12-4 with TRBJ2-2, with D perhaps matching TRBD1 (5 bases). The CDR3 extends over 15 amino acids. V was pared by 2 bases and J by 2 bases, with 9 bases between. For the CDR3, the DNA is TGTGCCAGCAGTTTATTCGGACAAAACACCGGGGAGCTGTTTTTT. Translating it yields CASSLFGQNTGELFF.

This clonotype has a handful of counts. The chain employs TRBV5-1 and TRBJ2-3; 8 positions agree with TRBD1. Losses at the gene ends were 4 bases for V and 4 bases for J; bases not matched to a gene: 5. This CDR3 is 14 amino acids long. The germline V gene has CDR1 SGHRS and CDR2 YFSETQ. In DNA, the CDR3 is TGCGCCAGCAGCGCTACAGGGGGTCCAGATACGCAGTATTTT. Translation: CASSATGGPDTQYF.

This clonotype was counted ten times or more. The rearrangement links TRBV29-1 to TRBJ2-5; D may be TRBD1 or TRBD2 (7 bases each). CDR1 SQVTM and CDR2 ANQGSEA come from the germline V gene. V gave up 7 bases and J gave up 4 bases, with 22 bases separating them. The CDR3 sequence is 15 residues long. The CDR3 sequence is CSAGGDSGRVETQYF. The CDR3, as DNA: TGCAGCGCAGGGGGGGACAGCGGAAGGGTAGAGACCCAGTACTTC.

This clonotype was detected only a few times. The V gene is TRBV7-3, the J gene TRBJ2-1; weak D call: TRBD2 (5 bases). Trimming took 5 bases from V and 9 from J, leaving 14 bases between them. The CDR3 is 13 amino acids. Germline assignment: CDR1 SGHTA and CDR2 FQGTGA. CDR3 amino acids: CASSTTLRGEQFF. Written as DNA, the CDR3 is TGTGCCAGCAGCACCACTTTACGGGGTGAGCAGTTCTTC.

This clonotype was counted at least ten times. CDR3 sequence: CASRNHKSTSSALGEQYV. CDR3 coding DNA: TGTGCCAGCAGAAACCATAAATCGACTAGCTCCGCCCTGGGCGAGCAGTACGTC. J is TRBJ2-7 and V is TRBV5-6; 7 nucleotides line up with TRBD2. This CDR3 comprises 18 residues. J was trimmed by 6 bases and V by 5 bases; bases with no gene match: 23. In germline, CDR1 is SGHDT, CDR2 YYEEEE.